The 30 T cell receptor beta chains below come from one sample, sequenced in a study of blood T cell repertoires in COVID-19 (dated by TCRdb to about 2020). Receptor libraries were prepared by the immunoSEQ multiplex PCR assay. Not all clones reach the TCRdb copy of this immuneACCESS table, which keeps in-frame sequences only. Checked studies attribute under half of the gap to unresolved V genes and leave the rest unexplained. Counted in this sample were about 210,000 clones; roughly 82% of them appeared once. Jointly, the top ten make up roughly 12% of the sample. The sequenced material came from peripheral blood. The source of these receptors is a woman aged 40 to 50 with acute or convalescent COVID-19.

Only a few counts were recorded for this clone. The rearrangement uses TRBV7-9 and TRBJ2-6; 10 bases map to TRBD2. With V trimmed by 4 bases and J by 3 bases, 3 bases remained unmatched. CDR1 and CDR2 (germline): SEHNR, FQNEAQ (reference sequence). This CDR3 comprises 16 residues. The CDR3 sequence: CASSSSGRGGANVLTF. In DNA form, the CDR3 reads TGTGCCAGCAGCTCTAGCGGGAGAGGTGGGGCCAACGTCCTGACTTTC.

This sequence joins TRBV19 and TRBJ2-3; 10 positions agree with TRBD2. The CDR3 runs to 21 residues. The germline gives CDR1 LNHDA, CDR2 SQIVND (reference sequence). V gave up 5 bases and J gave up 0 bases; unmatched junction bases: 20. The CDR3 DNA reads as TGTGCCAGTAGTGAGGACTTGGTTTGGGCTAGCGGGAGCCCTAGCACAGATACGCAGTATTTT. Translating gives CASSEDLVWASGSPSTDTQYF.

V is TRBV18 and J is TRBJ2-5; no reliable D call. CDR1 KGHSH and CDR2 LQKENI come from the germline V gene. Trimming removed 3 bases from V and 1 base from J, with 6 bases in between. The CDR3 loop spans 13 amino acids. CDR3 nucleotide sequence: TGTGCCAGCTCACCTGTCATCCAAGAGACCCAGTACTTC. Translation: CASSPVIQETQYF.

CDR3 bases: TGCGCCAGCAGCCAATACACAGGGGTAGAGGCCGGGGAGCTGTTTTTT. Protein sequence: CASSQYTGVEAGELFF. The chain recombines TRBV4-3 with TRBJ2-2; 7 bases are shared with TRBD1. V lost 2 bases, J lost 6 bases, and 9 bases stayed unmatched. This CDR3 has 16 amino acids. Germline-derived CDR1 and CDR2 are LGHNA and YSLEER.

This clone appeared once. The chain is built from TRBV20-1 and TRBJ2-7; possibly TRBD2 for D (5 bases). The V gene lost 3 bases and the J gene lost 7 bases, with 16 bases spanning the gap. The germline CDR1 and CDR2 sequences are DFQATT and SNEGSKA (reference sequence). There are 13 residues in the CDR3. Here the CDR3 DNA reads TGCAGTGCTAGTCTAGCTTTTATTGGGGAGCAGTACTTC. It encodes CSASLAFIGEQYF.

The V gene is TRBV27, the J gene TRBJ2-7; D possibly corresponds to TRBD2 (6 bases). V dropped 7 bases and J dropped 4 bases, with 8 bases sitting between them. This CDR3 is built from 11 residues. Looked up from germline, CDR1 is MNHEY and CDR2 is SMNVEV (reference sequence). The CDR3 loop is CASKGLYEQYF. The CDR3 nucleotides read TGTGCCAGCAAGGGACTTTACGAGCAGTACTTC.

V is TRBV19 and J is TRBJ1-1, with 10 bases matching TRBD1. The CDR3 loop spans 14 amino acids. Germline V CDR1 and CDR2: LNHDA, SQIVND (reference sequence). V dropped 5 bases and J dropped 6; count of bases not matched to a gene: 6. CDR3 nucleotide sequence: TGTGCCAGTAGTCCCCGGGACAGGGGTCCTGAAGCTTTCTTT. Translating it yields CASSPRDRGPEAFF. Full variable domain (remainder filled in from reference TRBV19 and TRBJ1-1): DGGITQSPKYLFRKEGQNVTLSCEQNLNHDAMYWYRQDPGQGLRLIYYSQIVNDFQKGDIAEGYSVSREKKESFPLTVTSAQKNPTAFYLCASSPRDRGPEAFFGQGTRLTVV.

The chain employs TRBV19 and TRBJ2-1, with a possible D match to TRBD2 (5 bases). The length of the CDR3 is 14 residues. Trimming pared 5 bases from V and 4 bases from J, leaving 12 bases between. Germline V gene sequence: CDR1 LNHDA, CDR2 SQIVND (reference sequence). In DNA, the CDR3 is TGTGCCAGTAGTTCGTTCGGGGTATACAATGAGCAGTTCTTC. This translates into CASSSFGVYNEQFF.

The table lists this clone with a few counts. The V and J genes are TRBV25-1 and TRBJ1-1, with a weak D call TRBD1 (6 bases). Deletions cut 5 bases from V and 4 bases from J, with 23 bases between. The CDR3 runs 17 residues. Germline V gene lookup returns CDR1 MGHDK and CDR2 SYGVNS. The CDR3 coding sequence is TGTGCCAGCAGTAGCACGGGAGGGGGTCAACTTTCCACTGAAGCTTTCTTT. This sequence encodes CASSSTGGGQLSTEAFF.

This chain connects TRBV19 to TRBJ2-3; D is possibly TRBD2 (5 bases). CDR3 size: 17 residues. Trimming cost V 3 bases and J 6 bases, with 22 bases left between them. From germline, CDR1 is LNHDA and CDR2 SQIVND (reference sequence). DNA for the CDR3: TGTGCCAGTAGTATGACTGGTTTTTCGGGGTACTCCGATACGCAGTATTTT. Translating gives CASSMTGFSGYSDTQYF.

The genes are TRBV20-1 and TRBJ2-7; TRBD1 matches 9 bases. Trimming cost V 3 bases and J 5 bases; bases outside gene matches: 11. Germline V lookup: CDR1 DFQATT, CDR2 SNEGSKA (reference sequence). The CDR3 length is 15 residues. CDR3 in amino acids: CSASSRTGVIDEQYF. The CDR3 DNA sequence: TGCAGTGCTAGTTCCCGGACAGGGGTTATCGACGAGCAGTACTTC.

V gene TRBV7-8 combines with J gene TRBJ2-1, with D tentatively TRBD1 (6 bases). Per the germline V gene, CDR1 is SGHVS and CDR2 is FQNEAQ. CDR3 size: 13 residues. V was pared by 4 bases and J by 6 bases, with 10 bases between. This CDR3 is CASSSIRGNEQFF. In DNA, the CDR3 is TGTGCCAGCAGCTCGATCAGGGGCAATGAGCAGTTCTTC.

V usage is TRBV29-1 and J usage is TRBJ2-1; 9 bases line up with TRBD2. This CDR3 spans 14 amino acids. Germline CDR1 reads SQVTM; CDR2 reads ANQGSEA. V gave up 2 bases and J gave up 5 bases; unmatched junction bases: 4. The CDR3 coding sequence is TGCAGCGTTGAACCTAGCGGGGTACACAATGAGCAGTTCTTC. This encodes CSVEPSGVHNEQFF.

This clone was counted once. The rearrangement joins TRBV21-1 to TRBJ1-3; TRBD1 is the table's D call, not checked against the DNA. TRBV21-1 is flagged as a pseudogene. The length of the CDR3 is 18 residues. The CDR3 region is CASGLIKGEEDLLFSIYF. For the CDR3, the DNA is TGTGCCAGCGGCTTGATAAAGGGGGAAGAGGATCTCTTATTCTCCATATATTTT.

The V and J genes are TRBV5-1 and TRBJ2-2, with 10 nucleotides matching TRBD1. Germline CDR1 reads SGHRS; CDR2 reads YFSETQ. The V segment lost 3 bases and the J segment 7 bases; nucleotides outside the gene matches: 6. This CDR3 contains 15 residues. The CDR3 region has the DNA TGCGCCAGCAGCTCTCGGACAGGGGGATACGGGGAGCTGTTTTTT. This sequence encodes CASSSRTGGYGELFF.

This clone was seen only a few times. As DNA, the CDR3 is TGTGCCAGCTCCCGACAGGGTCAGGACACTGAAGCTTTCTTT. Protein: CASSRQGQDTEAFF. The chain has TRBV18 and TRBJ1-1; 7 bases are a match to TRBD1. Germline CDR1 and CDR2: KGHSH and LQKENI. V trimming: 6 bases; J trimming: 3 bases; junction bases outside the gene matches: 7. The length of the CDR3 is 14 residues.

The chain is built from TRBV5-8 and TRBJ2-2, with D unclear. The CDR3 runs 12 residues. The germline V gene encodes CDR1 SGHTS and CDR2 YDEGEE. V was pared by 2 bases and J by 5 bases, with 4 bases between. CDR3 in amino acids: CASSFRTGELFF. CDR3 in DNA: TGTGCCAGCAGCTTCCGGACCGGGGAGCTGTTTTTT.

The chain carries TRBV6-2 or TRBV6-3 and TRBJ2-3; 10 bases align to TRBD2. Germline CDR1 is MNHEY and CDR2 is SVGEGT. V was pared by 6 bases and J by 0 bases, with 6 bases of the junction left unmatched. The CDR3 runs 16 residues. Here the CDR3 reads CASSDLAGVSTDTQYF. Written as DNA, the CDR3 is TGTGCCAGCAGCGACCTAGCGGGAGTTAGCACAGATACGCAGTATTTT.

The V and J genes are TRBV4-1 and TRBJ2-2; D ambiguous. V lost 7 bases and J lost 3, with 15 bases in between. Germline V gives CDR1 MGHRA, CDR2 YSYEKL. The CDR3 length is 15 residues. CDR3 sequence reads: CASTLFPQDTGELFF. CDR3 nucleotides: TGCGCCAGCACCCTCTTCCCCCAGGACACCGGGGAGCTGTTTTTT.

V gene TRBV5-1 combines with J gene TRBJ2-7; 9 positions match TRBD1. CDR1 is SGHRS, CDR2 YFSETQ, per germline. J lost 3 bases, V lost 5 bases, and 9 bases had no gene match. The CDR3 is made up of 15 amino acids. CDR3 nucleotides: TGCGCCAGCAGTATTTTTCCGGGACAGGGCTACGAGCAGTACTTC. Amino acids: CASSIFPGQGYEQYF. Based on the CDR3 plus reference TRBV5-1 and TRBJ2-7, the full variable domain is KAGVTQTPRYLIKTRGQQVTLSCSPISGHRSVSWYQQTPGQGLQFLFEYFSETQRNKGNFPGRFSGRQFSNSRSEMNVSTLELGDSALYLCASSIFPGQGYEQYFGPGTRLTVT.

The J gene is TRBJ2-1, the V gene TRBV6-6; 14 nucleotides line up with TRBD2. This CDR3 is 16 amino acids long. From germline, CDR1 is MNHNY and CDR2 SVGAGI (reference sequence). Trimming cost V 8 bases and J 8 bases; bases outside gene matches: 11. CDR3 nucleotide sequence: TGTGCCAGCGCCAGGACTAGCGGGGGGCGAGTTGATGAGCAGTTCTTC. It translates to CASARTSGGRVDEQFF.

The chain is built from TRBV5-6 and TRBJ2-7, with 8 nucleotides matching TRBD1. The CDR3 is 15 residues long. Germline CDR1 and CDR2: SGHDT and YYEEEE. The junction had 11 bases not matched to a gene; V was cut back by 4 bases and J by 5 bases. The CDR3 is CASSPLGQGANEQYF. CDR3 nucleotide sequence: TGTGCCAGCAGCCCCCTGGGGCAGGGGGCCAACGAGCAGTACTTC.

V and J are TRBV4-1 and TRBJ1-2; D remains unclear. The CDR3 totals 14 residues. V lost 4 bases and J lost 4, with 13 bases in between. CDR1 MGHRA and CDR2 YSYEKL come from the germline V gene. The DNA for the CDR3 is TGCGCCAGCAGCCCCTCCCTAGCAAGCTATGGCTACACCTTC. This translates into CASSPSLASYGYTF.

The rearrangement uses TRBV7-2 and TRBJ2-5; a possible D gene is TRBD1 (7 bases). The CDR3 sequence is 13 residues long. Trimming took 4 bases from V and 5 from J, leaving 11 bases between them. CDR1 is SGHTA, CDR2 FQGNSA, per germline. CDR3 region: CASSSAGGETQYF. The DNA of the CDR3 is TGTGCCAGCAGCTCGGCAGGGGGGGAGACCCAGTACTTC.

This sequence joins TRBV11-1 and TRBJ2-7, with TRBD2 identical over 9 bases. The CDR3 runs 16 residues. J gave up 3 bases and V 7 bases, and 13 bases lay outside the gene matches. The germline gives CDR1 SGHAT, CDR2 FQDESV (reference sequence). The CDR3 region has the DNA TGTGCCAGCACCCCCGGTAGGGCTAGCGGGATCTACGAGCAGTACTTC. Translation: CASTPGRASGIYEQYF.

CDR3 loop: CASSPPDRAYYEQYF. Here the CDR3 DNA reads TGTGCCAGCAGCCCCCCGGACAGGGCCTATTACGAGCAGTACTTC. The chain has TRBV5-5 and TRBJ2-7, with 8 nucleotides matching TRBD1. After removal of 4 bases from V and 4 bases from J, the junction contained 10 bases not matched to a gene. Germline V gives CDR1 SGHKS, CDR2 YYEKEE (reference sequence). The CDR3 runs 15 residues.

The V gene is TRBV12-3 or TRBV12-4, the J gene TRBJ2-3, with TRBD2 as a possible D gene (6 bases). This CDR3 contains 13 residues. Between the trimmed V and J ends, which lost 3 bases and 4 bases, there was a span of 8 bases. CDR3 nucleotide sequence: TGTGCCAGCAGTTTGCGGGGCTCAGATACGCAGTATTTT. Translated: CASSLRGSDTQYF.

This chain uses TRBV5-1 with TRBJ2-1, with 7 bases aligning to TRBD2. The germline CDR1 and CDR2 sequences are SGHRS and YFSETQ. CDR3 length equals 15 residues. The ends lost 1 base at V and 0 bases at J; junction bases unmatched: 1. Here the CDR3 reads CASSLSGVSYNEQFF. Here the CDR3 DNA reads TGCGCCAGCAGCTTGAGCGGGGTCTCCTACAATGAGCAGTTCTTC. Full variable domain (outside the CDR3, taken from reference TRBV5-1 and TRBJ2-1): KAGVTQTPRYLIKTRGQQVTLSCSPISGHRSVSWYQQTPGQGLQFLFEYFSETQRNKGNFPGRFSGRQFSNSRSEMNVSTLELGDSALYLCASSLSGVSYNEQFFGPGTRLTVL.

The CDR3 is CATSRGRQETQYF. The CDR3 DNA sequence: TGTGCCACCAGCAGAGGGAGGCAGGAGACCCAGTACTTC. The rearrangement uses TRBV15 and TRBJ2-5; tentatively, D is TRBD2 (5 bases). The CDR3 spans 13 residues. V was pared by 1 base and J by 5 bases, with 8 bases between. CDR1 is LNHNV and CDR2 is YYDKDF in the germline V gene (reference sequence).

The chain uses TRBV28 and TRBJ2-7, with 11 bases that match TRBD2. Germline V lookup: CDR1 MDHEN, CDR2 SYDVKM. CDR3 size: 16 residues. Germline trimming cut 3 bases from V and 1 base from J; bases unmatched to any gene: 5. The CDR3 protein is CASSFPLAGGSYEQYF. The CDR3 coding sequence is TGTGCCAGCAGTTTTCCCCTAGCGGGAGGTTCCTACGAGCAGTACTTC. The full variable domain, its missing parts supplied by reference TRBV28 and TRBJ2-7, is DVKVTQSSRYLVKRTGEKVFLECVQDMDHENMFWYRQDPGLGLRLIYFSYDVKMKEKGDIPEGYSVSREKKERFSLILESASTNQTSMYLCASSFPLAGGSYEQYFGPGTRLTVT.